These 23 T cell receptor beta chains were all obtained from the same sample, sequenced in a study of vaccination and CD4 T cells after COVID-19. No cognate antigen is known for these TCRs. Cultured CD4+ T cell DNA was sequenced using the Oncomine TCR Beta short-read assay. One entry per CDR3 protein, called by TCRdb with MiXCR from the PCR reads. Here the sample spans around 20,000 distinct CDR3 sequences, around 59% being singletons. Treatment meaning: 10-day PBMC culture with coronavirus spike peptide pools or control peptides (ViraFEST assay). Sequencing was done on a sample of CD4+ T cells from blood, cultured in vitro. These receptors were obtained from a human donor who had recovered from COVID-19.

The V call is TRBV6-5, the J call TRBJ2-5; no clear D. Per germline, CDR1 MNHEY and CDR2 SVGAGI. The CDR3 is made up of 15 amino acids. V shed 0 bases and J shed 0 bases, with 8 bases lying between them. The CDR3 sequence is CASSYSGLDQETQYF. Written as DNA, the CDR3 is TGTGCCAGCAGTTACTCTGGGCTAGACCAAGAGACCCAGTACTTC.

The chain employs TRBV5-4 and TRBJ2-5, with 7 positions matching TRBD2. J lost 1 base, V lost 4 bases, and 4 bases had no gene match. The CDR3 covers 14 residues. Germline V CDR1 and CDR2: SGHNT, YYREEE (reference sequence). Written as DNA, the CDR3 is TGTGCCAGCAGCCGGCTAGCGGCCCAAGAGACCCAGTACTTC. This codes for CASSRLAAQETQYF.

This clonotype was seen a few times. V is TRBV6-1 and J is TRBJ1-2; 7 bases map to TRBD1. V trimming: 7 bases; J trimming: 4 bases; junction bases outside the gene matches: 15. This CDR3 region has 16 residues. Looked up from germline, CDR1 is MNHNS and CDR2 is SASEGT. The chain's CDR3 is CASTEGRNRGAYGYTF. In DNA, the CDR3 is TGTGCCAGCACCGAAGGGCGGAACAGGGGTGCCTATGGCTACACCTTC.

This clonotype was counted only a few times. The rearrangement joins TRBV6-1 to TRBJ2-7; TRBD2 agrees at 10 bases. Germline V gene lookup returns CDR1 MNHNS and CDR2 SASEGT. This CDR3 is 14 amino acids long. Germline trimming cut 2 bases from V and 9 bases from J; bases unmatched to any gene: 7. The CDR3 bases are TGTGCCAGCAGTGAATCTTTTAGCGGGAGGTTGCAGTACTTC. It is translated as CASSESFSGRLQYF.

This clonotype occurred a few times. The gene calls are TRBV10-2 and TRBJ2-5, with 9 positions matching TRBD2. With 6 bases clipped from V and 5 bases from J, the junction kept 16 bases outside the gene matches. The CDR3 covers 17 residues. The germline V gene has CDR1 WSHSY and CDR2 SAAADI. CDR3 loop: CASRRGLGLAKRETQYF. The CDR3, as DNA: TGCGCCAGCAGGAGGGGTTTGGGACTAGCTAAGAGGGAGACCCAGTACTTC.

This clonotype was observed a few times. The chain employs TRBV7-9 and TRBJ1-2; D not certain. CDR3 length: 12 amino acids. The germline V gene encodes CDR1 SEHNR and CDR2 FQNEAQ (reference sequence). V lost 5 bases and J 3 bases, leaving 7 bases between the germline ends. The CDR3 reads CASSPLDYGYTF. DNA of the CDR3: TGTGCCAGCAGCCCCCTCGACTATGGCTACACCTTC.

The chain is built from TRBV2 and TRBJ2-3, with TRBD2 matching 7 bases. The CDR3 spans 15 residues. The V segment lost 4 bases and the J segment 3 bases; nucleotides outside the gene matches: 7. Germline CDR1 is SNHLY and CDR2 is FYNNEI. CDR3 bases: TGTGCCAGCAGTGGTGGGAGGGCCAGGACAGATACGCAGTATTTT. Protein product: CASSGGRARTDTQYF.

The chain recombines TRBV2 with TRBJ2-1; D may match TRBD1 or TRBD2 (6 bases each). The CDR3 consists of 13 residues. With 4 bases removed from V and 10 bases from J, the gap between germline ends came to 14 bases. From germline, CDR1 is SNHLY and CDR2 FYNNEI. CDR3 bases: TGTGCCAGCAGTGCGGGACGGAGGGGGGAGCAGTTCTTC. This gives the protein CASSAGRRGEQFF.

This chain links TRBV7-9 with TRBJ2-6; D ambiguous. Between the trimmed V and J ends, which lost 8 bases and 0 bases, there was a span of 20 bases. CDR1 is SEHNR, CDR2 FQNEAQ, per germline (reference sequence). The length of the CDR3 is 18 residues. The CDR3, as DNA: TGTGCCAGCCAGCAAAGGCCTCAACCCGCCTCTGGGGCCAACGTCCTGACTTTC. Translating it yields CASQQRPQPASGANVLTF.

V gene TRBV23-1 combines with J gene TRBJ2-7, with a tentative D call TRBD1 (5 bases). TRBV23-1 is an open reading frame, and its role is uncertain. The ends were cut back, 4 bases at V and 5 bases at J, with 12 bases in the middle. This CDR3 spans 13 amino acids. Here the CDR3 DNA reads TGCGCCAGCAGTCCTCCGCAGGGTGACGAGCAGTACTTC. Translation: CASSPPQGDEQYF.

The chain couples TRBV2 to TRBJ1-1; no clear D. The CDR3 runs to 14 residues. Trimming pared 5 bases from V and 1 base from J, leaving 11 bases between. Germline V CDR1 and CDR2: SNHLY, FYNNEI. In nucleotides, the CDR3 is TGTGCCAGCAGTCGGACCGTCGGGAACACTGAAGCTTTCTTT. Translating gives CASSRTVGNTEAFF.

The chain is built from TRBV6-2 or TRBV6-3 and TRBJ1-5; D is undetermined. The V end was cut by 6 bases, the J end by 6 bases, with 12 bases between. Germline V lookup: CDR1 MNHEY, CDR2 SVGEGT. The CDR3 contains 13 residues. The CDR3 DNA sequence: TGTGCCAGCAGACCTCGGGAGGGTCAGCCCCAGCATTTT. This codes for CASRPREGQPQHF.

This sequence joins TRBV28 and TRBJ2-5; D ambiguous. The CDR3 sequence is 13 residues long. Germline loops: CDR1 MDHEN, CDR2 SYDVKM. V was shortened by 2 bases and J by 4 bases, with 8 bases between the two germline ends. The CDR3 loop is CASSLVRGETQYF. CDR3 DNA sequence: TGTGCCAGCAGTTTAGTGCGAGGAGAGACCCAGTACTTC.

V usage is TRBV7-2 and J usage is TRBJ2-5; D is undetermined. The CDR3 runs 14 residues. V lost 4 bases to trimming and J lost 5 bases, with 14 bases between them. CDR1 and CDR2 from the germline V gene are SGHTA and FQGNSA. The CDR3 protein is CASSSGPGRETQYF. The CDR3 nucleotides are TGTGCCAGCAGCTCCGGGCCAGGAAGGGAGACCCAGTACTTC.

The table lists this clonotype with a count of one. The chain employs TRBV7-7 and TRBJ1-6; 8 bases match TRBD1. With 3 bases clipped from V and 10 bases from J, the junction kept 2 bases outside the gene matches. CDR1 is SSHAT, CDR2 FNYEAQ, per germline (reference sequence). This CDR3 contains 13 residues. The CDR3 here is CASSLDRDSPLHF. CDR3 in DNA: TGTGCCAGCAGCTTGGACAGGGACTCACCCCTCCACTTT.

This rearrangement joins TRBV30 to TRBJ1-2; D possibly corresponds to TRBD1 (6 bases). Trimming left V 2 bases short and J 3 bases short, with 7 bases between. This CDR3 comprises 12 residues. CDR1 is GTSNPN and CDR2 is SVGIG in the germline V gene (reference sequence). The CDR3 is CAWSHRDYGYTF. The DNA of the CDR3 is TGTGCCTGGAGTCACAGGGACTATGGCTACACCTTC.

In nucleotides, the CDR3 is TGTGCCAGCAGCGGAGGGGGATATCAGCCCCAGCATTTT. It translates to CASSGGGYQPQHF. The chain uses TRBV2 and TRBJ1-5; weak D call: TRBD1 (6 bases). V lost 6 bases and J 5 bases, leaving 11 bases between the germline ends. The germline gives CDR1 SNHLY, CDR2 FYNNEI. The length of the CDR3 is 13 residues.

J is TRBJ2-7 and V is TRBV25-1, with TRBD2 matching 12 bases. CDR1 is MGHDK and CDR2 is SYGVNS in the germline V gene. The CDR3 runs 17 residues. With 11 bases clipped from V and 0 bases from J, the junction kept 14 bases outside the gene matches. The CDR3 DNA reads as TGTGCCGGTTGGACTAGCGGGGACCCCGCTAGCTCCTACGAGCAGTACTTC. It encodes CAGWTSGDPASSYEQYF.

The J gene is TRBJ2-7, the V gene TRBV7-8; D perhaps matches TRBD2 (5 bases). The CDR3 is 14 residues long. Germline assignment: CDR1 SGHVS and CDR2 FQNEAQ. Trimming left V 0 bases short and J 0 bases short, with 6 bases between. The CDR3 DNA follows: TGTGCCAGCAGCTTAGCCGGGGTCTCCTACGAGCAGTACTTC. It specifies CASSLAGVSYEQYF.

This rearrangement joins TRBV30 to TRBJ1-1; no firm D call. V was shortened by 5 bases and J by 1 base, with 11 bases between the two germline ends. CDR3 length equals 13 residues. CDR1 is GTSNPN and CDR2 is SVGIG in the germline V gene (reference sequence). The CDR3: CAWAVGGNTEAFF. CDR3 in DNA: TGTGCCTGGGCGGTGGGTGGGAACACTGAAGCTTTCTTT.

The V gene is TRBV11-2, the J gene TRBJ2-2; D unclear. CDR3 length equals 13 residues. The germline V gene encodes CDR1 SGHAT and CDR2 FQNNGV. Trimming cost V 4 bases and J 1 base, with 4 bases left between them. Written as DNA, the CDR3 is TGTGCCAGCAGCTCCCAGAACACCGGGGAGCTGTTTTTT. It is translated as CASSSQNTGELFF.

This sequence joins TRBV14 and TRBJ1-3, with D possibly being TRBD1 (5 bases). Germline assignment: CDR1 SGHDN and CDR2 FVKESK. The V gene lost 0 bases and the J gene lost 1 base, with 7 bases spanning the gap. This CDR3 contains 15 residues. For the CDR3, the DNA is TGTGCCAGCAGCCAAGAATGGGGGTCTGGAAACACCATATATTTT. Amino acids: CASSQEWGSGNTIYF.

V gene TRBV10-1 combines with J gene TRBJ1-3; D is unresolved. CDR1 and CDR2 from the germline V gene are WNHNN and SYGVQD (reference sequence). The V end lost 4 bases, the J end lost 0 bases, and 13 bases lay between the germline ends. The CDR3 loop spans 16 amino acids. The CDR3 reads CASSASGIFSGNTIYF. DNA for the CDR3: TGCGCCAGCAGTGCGTCAGGTATCTTCTCTGGAAACACCATATATTTT.